What follows describes a single T cell receptor beta chain. Its antigen is still unknown. Findings and limits, study-wide: The larger-cohort validation was restricted to a single TCR beta V-J rearrangement rather than whole repertoires.

Trimming removed 3 bases from V and 2 bases from J, with 7 bases in between. The CDR3 is made up of 13 amino acids. Germline CDR1 is SGHAT and CDR2 is FQDESV (reference sequence). TCRdb passed the 5' RACE reads through MiXCR, listing each CDR3 protein once. The sample has tens of thousands of distinct CDR3 sequences, 18% seen once. Purified naive CD4+ T cells were depleted of CD25+ Tregs. The receptor comes from a female donor with breast cancer. Sequencing was performed on naive CD4+ T cells sorted from a lymph node. Described subset: naive CD4+ T cells, CD4+CD45RA+CD25-. The rearrangement links TRBV11-1 to TRBJ1-2; D remains unclear. The CDR3 DNA follows: TGTGCCAGCAGCTTGACCGAGAACTATGGCTACACCTTC. This gives the protein CASSLTENYGYTF.